The 27 T cell receptor beta chains below all came from one sample that was sequenced in a study of T cells after yellow fever vaccination. TCRdb re-called the 5' RACE reads with MiXCR, one entry per CDR3 protein. Of under 550,000 distinct CDR3 sequences in the sample, roughly 22% are singletons; the top ten hold around 16%. The source material was PBMCs, sampled roughly 20 days after the first yellow fever vaccination. All receptors come from a man between 18 and 29 years old who received the YFV17D yellow fever vaccine.

V gene TRBV7-2 combines with J gene TRBJ2-3; 7 positions agree with TRBD2. The length of the CDR3 is 14 residues. Germline V gene sequence: CDR1 SGHTA, CDR2 FQGNSA. The V segment lost 5 bases and the J segment 4 bases; nucleotides outside the gene matches: 6. For the CDR3, the DNA is TGTGCCAGCAGCCCGTGGACTAGTGCAGATACGCAGTATTTT. Translating it yields CASSPWTSADTQYF.

The rearrangement joins TRBV11-2 to TRBJ2-3; possibly TRBD2 for D (6 bases). The CDR3 totals 15 residues. V lost 3 bases to trimming and J lost 3 bases, with 13 bases between them. Germline loops: CDR1 SGHAT, CDR2 FQNNGV. CDR3 bases: TGTGCCAGCAGCTTCCTAGCGAGTGAAACAGATACGCAGTATTTT. It encodes CASSFLASETDTQYF.

This chain uses TRBV27 with TRBJ2-7, with D tentatively TRBD1 or TRBD2 (7 bases each). The CDR3 length is 14 residues. V dropped 0 bases and J dropped 4 bases, with 10 bases sitting between them. Germline loops: CDR1 MNHEY, CDR2 SMNVEV (reference sequence). The CDR3 sequence is CASSLSQGGYEQYF. The DNA of the CDR3 is TGTGCCAGCAGTTTATCCCAGGGGGGGTACGAGCAGTACTTC.

This clonotype was picked up a small number of times. The chain recombines TRBV10-3 with TRBJ2-7; 10 bases agree with TRBD1. CDR3 length: 13 residues. Germline CDR1 reads ENHRY; CDR2 reads SYGVKD. J was trimmed by 7 bases and V by 6 bases; bases with no gene match: 6. In DNA, the CDR3 is TGTGCCATCAGCAGACAGGGGGCGGGGGAGCAGTACGTC. Translated, it gives CAISRQGAGEQYV.

The CDR3 DNA follows: TGTGCCAGCAGTTACGGGACAGGTCTCCAGTTCTTC. Its translation: CASSYGTGLQFF. The chain employs TRBV6-2 or TRBV6-3 and TRBJ2-1, with 8 bases fitting TRBD1. This CDR3 is built from 12 residues. Unmatched junction bases numbered 4, after V lost 2 bases and J lost 13 bases. In germline, CDR1 is MNHEY, CDR2 SVGEGT.

The chain recombines TRBV3-1 with TRBJ2-7; TRBD2 aligns across 7 bases. The CDR3 totals 16 residues. Germline-derived CDR1 and CDR2 are LGHDT and YNNKEL (reference sequence). V gave up 10 bases and J gave up 0 bases; unmatched junction bases: 15. This CDR3 reads CATTYPKRGSSYEQYV. CDR3 DNA sequence: TGTGCCACCACGTACCCTAAGCGGGGCAGCTCCTACGAGCAGTACGTC.

The chain has TRBV7-9 and TRBJ1-1, with TRBD1 matching 9 bases. Germline CDR1 is SEHNR and CDR2 is FQNEAQ (reference sequence). Trimming at V came to 5 bases and at J to 11 bases, leaving 12 bases not matched to a gene. This CDR3 region has 14 residues. The CDR3 nucleotides read TGTGCCAGCAGCACGCGGGACAGGGTAATGAATGCTTTCTTT. It codes for CASSTRDRVMNAFF. The whole variable domain, remainder taken from reference TRBV7-9 and TRBJ1-1, is DTGVSQNPRHKITKRGQNVTFRCDPISEHNRLYWYRQTLGQGPEFLTYFQNEAQLEKSRLLSDRFSAERPKGSFSTLEIQRTEQGDSAMYLCASSTRDRVMNAFFGQGTRLTVV.

The J gene is TRBJ1-4, the V gene TRBV29-1; D is undetermined. The CDR3 totals 12 residues. With 4 bases removed from V and 5 bases from J, the gap between germline ends came to 8 bases. From germline, CDR1 is SQVTM and CDR2 ANQGSEA. CDR3 loop: CSVGLNNEKLFF. CDR3 DNA: TGCAGCGTTGGCCTGAACAATGAAAAACTGTTTTTT.

The chain links TRBV7-2 to TRBJ1-2; maybe TRBD1 (5 bases). The CDR3 spans 14 residues. CDR1 and CDR2 (germline): SGHTA, FQGNSA. Trimming removed 4 bases at V and 1 base at J, with 10 bases between. The CDR3 DNA reads as TGTGCCAGCAGCTCAGGACATTTTAACTATGGCTACACCTTC. This sequence encodes CASSSGHFNYGYTF.

Notes on this clonotype: Possible read error: a much larger clone is one base away. The chain carries TRBV7-2 and TRBJ2-5, with D perhaps assigned TRBD1 or TRBD2 (5 bases each). CDR1 is SGHTA, CDR2 FQGNSA, per germline. The CDR3 runs to 14 residues. The CDR3, as DNA: TGTGCCAGCGGCTTAGCTGGGACCCAAGAGACCCAGTACTTC. Its protein is CASGLAGTQETQYF.

This clonotype showed up just a few times. The V call is TRBV4-1, the J call TRBJ2-2; 10 nucleotides agree with TRBD2. The CDR3 totals 18 residues. Looked up from germline, CDR1 is MGHRA and CDR2 is YSYEKL. J gave up 0 bases and V 1 base, and 5 bases lay outside the gene matches. This CDR3 is CASSQVNLAGANTGELFF. Here the CDR3 DNA reads TGCGCCAGCAGCCAAGTTAACCTAGCGGGAGCGAACACCGGGGAGCTGTTTTTT.

The rearrangement uses TRBV12-3 or TRBV12-4 and TRBJ1-1; D gene ambiguous. V was trimmed by 7 bases and J by 4 bases, leaving 16 bases between them. The CDR3 sequence is 14 residues long. The DNA of the CDR3 is TGTGCCAGCACTAAAGATTTGGGGAGCACTGAAGCTTTCTTT. Translating gives CASTKDLGSTEAFF.

This clonotype was counted once. The V and J genes are TRBV7-9 and TRBJ1-5, with a possible D match to TRBD1 (5 bases). V lost 3 bases and J lost 11, with 11 bases in between. Germline CDR1 SEHNR, CDR2 FQNEAQ (reference sequence). The CDR3 runs to 12 residues. CDR3 loop: CASSFGTAAQHF. In DNA form, the CDR3 reads TGTGCCAGCAGCTTCGGGACGGCGGCCCAGCATTTT.

CDR3: CASSVDRGQNEQYV. CDR3 nucleotide sequence: TGTGCCAGCAGTGTGGACAGGGGGCAAAACGAGCAGTACGTC. This chain joins TRBV2 and TRBJ2-7; 11 nucleotides match TRBD1. V shed 4 bases and J 5 bases; nucleotides not matched to a gene: 4. Germline CDR1 and CDR2: SNHLY and FYNNEI. The CDR3 loop spans 14 amino acids.

This rearrangement joins TRBV6-5 to TRBJ2-5; D might be TRBD2 (5 bases). This CDR3 has 12 residues. The germline V gene has CDR1 MNHEY and CDR2 SVGAGI. The V and J ends lost 6 bases and 5 bases respectively, with 10 bases between them. This CDR3 is CASSRQRETQYF. The CDR3 coding sequence is TGTGCCAGCAGCCGCCAGCGGGAGACCCAGTACTTC.

This clonotype appeared a few times. This sequence joins TRBV3-1 and TRBJ2-7; 8 nucleotides line up with TRBD2. The CDR3 totals 14 residues. CDR1 and CDR2 from the germline V gene are LGHDT and YNNKEL (reference sequence). Trimming removed 5 bases from V and 7 bases from J; junction bases left unmatched: 10. The CDR3 here is CASSLRGGRREQYF. The CDR3 DNA reads as TGTGCCAGCAGCTTACGGGGGGGCCGGAGGGAGCAGTACTTC.

The V gene is TRBV29-1, the J gene TRBJ2-5; no clear D. V lost 4 bases, J lost 7 bases, and 16 bases lay in between. The CDR3 is made up of 13 amino acids. Germline CDR1 is SQVTM and CDR2 is ANQGSEA. CDR3 in DNA: TGCAGCGTTGTCGACGACGGATTGGGGACCCAGTACTTC. As protein: CSVVDDGLGTQYF.

Only a few counts were recorded for this clonotype. The chain has TRBV7-9 and TRBJ2-1, with D tentatively TRBD2 (5 bases). The germline V and J ends were trimmed by 5 bases and 7 bases, with 15 bases remaining between them. The CDR3 length is 14 residues. The germline V gene has CDR1 SEHNR and CDR2 FQNEAQ (reference sequence). The DNA for the CDR3 is TGTGCCAGCAGCACCCTCCGGGAAGATAATGAGCAGTTCTTC. It specifies CASSTLREDNEQFF.

This clonotype occurred a few times. The V call is TRBV12-3 or TRBV12-4, the J call TRBJ2-1; D not resolved. CDR3 length: 14 amino acids. Trimming took 7 bases from V and 1 from J, leaving 11 bases between them. In DNA form, the CDR3 reads TGTGCCAGCATCCCCTGGCAGTCCTACAATGAGCAGTTCTTC. Translation: CASIPWQSYNEQFF.

V usage is TRBV4-3 and J usage is TRBJ1-5; no definite D call. CDR3 length: 15 residues. Trimming shortened V by 0 bases and J by 5 bases, and 11 bases separated the two germline ends. Germline lookup yields CDR1 LGHNA and CDR2 YSLEER. CDR3 sequence reads: CASSQDWNGDQPQHF. CDR3 sequence (DNA): TGCGCCAGCAGCCAAGATTGGAATGGCGATCAGCCCCAGCATTTT.

This clonotype has at least ten counts. The rearrangement links TRBV12-3 or TRBV12-4 to TRBJ2-4, with D possibly being TRBD1 or TRBD2 (7 bases each). The V end was cut by 7 bases, the J end by 9 bases, with 25 bases between. The CDR3 contains 16 residues. The CDR3 loop is CASTQQGRGSYAIQYF. The DNA of the CDR3 is TGTGCCAGCACTCAACAGGGGAGGGGGAGTTATGCCATTCAGTACTTC.

In DNA, the CDR3 is TGTGCCAGCAGACCGGGACAGGGTCACTATGGCTACACCTTC. Encoded protein: CASRPGQGHYGYTF. The V call is TRBV6-1, the J call TRBJ1-2, with 9 bases that match TRBD1. Germline V gives CDR1 MNHNS, CDR2 SASEGT. CDR3 size: 14 residues. V lost 6 bases and J lost 3; bases outside the gene matches: 5.

This clonotype was recorded a few times. The chain has TRBV4-1 and TRBJ1-2; D is unresolved. The V gene lost 0 bases and the J gene lost 0 bases, with 8 bases spanning the gap. Germline V gene lookup returns CDR1 MGHRA and CDR2 YSYEKL. CDR3 length: 15 amino acids. CDR3 in amino acids: CASSQDLKANYGYTF. In nucleotides, the CDR3 is TGCGCCAGCAGCCAAGATCTCAAGGCTAACTATGGCTACACCTTC.

This chain links TRBV18 with TRBJ1-2; D is unresolved. Germline V gives CDR1 KGHSH, CDR2 LQKENI. Trimming stripped 2 bases from V and 4 bases from J, with 11 bases between. This CDR3 is 14 amino acids long. The CDR3 here is CASSPGLAVYGYTF. The CDR3 DNA sequence: TGTGCCAGCTCACCAGGCCTCGCAGTCTATGGCTACACCTTC.

This clonotype turned up a few times. This chain connects TRBV18 to TRBJ1-3; the match to TRBD1 covers 7 bases. Germline trimming cut 2 bases from V and 0 bases from J; bases unmatched to any gene: 7. Germline V gene lookup returns CDR1 KGHSH and CDR2 LQKENI. The CDR3 contains 17 residues. Here the CDR3 reads CASSPSSGGGSGNTIYF. DNA for the CDR3: TGTGCCAGCTCACCATCTTCAGGGGGAGGCTCTGGAAACACCATATATTTT.

The gene calls are TRBV6-1 and TRBJ2-3, with 11 positions matching TRBD1. CDR1 is MNHNS and CDR2 is SASEGT in the germline V gene. The CDR3 has 18 residues. The V gene end was trimmed by 7 bases and the J gene end by 2 bases; junction bases not matched to a gene: 14. The CDR3 sequence is CASNSGDRGAGFTDTQYF. As DNA, the CDR3 is TGTGCCAGCAACTCCGGGGACAGGGGGGCCGGATTCACAGATACGCAGTATTTT.

This clonotype was counted only a few times. The chain carries TRBV5-8 and TRBJ2-5; D gene unclear. The CDR3 totals 13 residues. CDR1 and CDR2 (germline): SGHTS, YDEGEE. Trimming shortened V by 0 bases and J by 2 bases, and 5 bases separated the two germline ends. CDR3 nucleotide sequence: TGTGCCAGCAGCTTGGTCCCACAAGAGACCCAGTACTTC. Residues: CASSLVPQETQYF.